This T cell receptor (beta chain) was sequenced in a study of T cell changes during pregnancy in multiple sclerosis. This CDR3 spans 12 amino acids. Looked up from germline, CDR1 is SEHNR and CDR2 is FQNEAQ (reference sequence). V was cut by 7 bases and J by 6 bases, with 12 bases left in between. Only in-frame clones appear in the TCRdb table, and some are missing; sequencing was by immunoSEQ multiplex PCR. This sample has approximately 64,000 clones, with 90% found just once. The clonotype comes from a female donor in good health, enrolled as a control in a pregnancy study. The source was peripheral blood, collected in the second trimester of pregnancy. The V call is TRBV7-9, the J call TRBJ1-2; D unresolved. CDR3: CASTPRGDGYTF. CDR3 bases: TGTGCCAGCACCCCCCGCGGGGATGGCTACACCTTC.